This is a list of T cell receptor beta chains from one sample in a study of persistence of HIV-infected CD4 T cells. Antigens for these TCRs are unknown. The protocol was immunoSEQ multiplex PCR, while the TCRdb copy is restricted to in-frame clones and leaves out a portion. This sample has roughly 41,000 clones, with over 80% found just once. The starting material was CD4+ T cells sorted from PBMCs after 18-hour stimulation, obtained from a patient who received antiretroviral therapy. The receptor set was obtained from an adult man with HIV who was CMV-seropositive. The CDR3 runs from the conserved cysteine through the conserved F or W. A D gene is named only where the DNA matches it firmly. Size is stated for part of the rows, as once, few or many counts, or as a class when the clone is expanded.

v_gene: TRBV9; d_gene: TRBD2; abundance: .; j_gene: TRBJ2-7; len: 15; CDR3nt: TGTGCCAGCAGCGTCGGGACTAACTTTCACTACGAGCAGTACTTC; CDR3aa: CASSVGTNFHYEQYF
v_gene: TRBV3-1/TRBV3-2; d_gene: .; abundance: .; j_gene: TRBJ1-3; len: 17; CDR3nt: TGTGCCAGCAGCCATAAGTTTGAGGGGTCCTCTGGAAACACCATATATTTT; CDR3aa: CASSHKFEGSSGNTIYF
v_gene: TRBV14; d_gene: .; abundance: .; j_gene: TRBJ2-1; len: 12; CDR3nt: TGTGCCAGCAGCTACCAGGAGGGGCAGCAGTTCTTC; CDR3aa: CASSYQEGQQFF
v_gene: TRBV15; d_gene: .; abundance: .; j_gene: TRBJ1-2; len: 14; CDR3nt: TGTGCCACCAGCAGAACGAGGGAATCTGATGGCTACACCTTC; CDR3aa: CATSRTRESDGYTF
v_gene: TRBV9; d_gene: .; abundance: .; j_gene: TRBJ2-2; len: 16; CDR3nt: TGTGCCAGCAGCCCTCGGGGCGGGATAGACACCGGGGAGCTGTTTTTT; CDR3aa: CASSPRGGIDTGELFF
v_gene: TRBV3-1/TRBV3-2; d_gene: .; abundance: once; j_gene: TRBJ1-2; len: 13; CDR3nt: TGTGCCAGCAGTCGCGGGACGGACTATGGCTACACCTTC; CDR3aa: CASSRGTDYGYTF
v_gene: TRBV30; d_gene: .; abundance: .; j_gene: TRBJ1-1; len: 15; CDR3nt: TGTGCCTGGAGGGAAATAAGGGGCCGGAACACTGAAGCTTTCTTT; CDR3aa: CAWREIRGRNTEAFF
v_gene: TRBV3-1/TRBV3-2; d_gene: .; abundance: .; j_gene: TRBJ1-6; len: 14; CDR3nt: TGTGCCAGCAGCCAGGGTTGGAATAATTCACCCCTCCACTTT; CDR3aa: CASSQGWNNSPLHF
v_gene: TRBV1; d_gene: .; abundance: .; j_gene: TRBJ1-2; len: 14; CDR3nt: TGCACCAGCAGCCAAGCTACAGGAGGATATGGCTACACCTTC; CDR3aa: CTSSQATGGYGYTF
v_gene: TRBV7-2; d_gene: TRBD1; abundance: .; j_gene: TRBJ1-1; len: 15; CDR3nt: TGTGCCAGCGGCGGACACAGGGGCTTGAACACTGAAGCTTTCTTT; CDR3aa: CASGGHRGLNTEAFF
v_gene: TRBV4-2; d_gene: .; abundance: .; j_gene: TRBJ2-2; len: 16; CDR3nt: TGTGCCAGCAGCCAAGATCCGGGACAAGAAACCGGGGAGCTGTTTTTT; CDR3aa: CASSQDPGQETGELFF
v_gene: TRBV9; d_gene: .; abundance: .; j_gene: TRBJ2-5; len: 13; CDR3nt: TGTGCCAGCAGCGTAGCCAGGGAAGAGACCCAGTACTTC; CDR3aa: CASSVAREETQYF
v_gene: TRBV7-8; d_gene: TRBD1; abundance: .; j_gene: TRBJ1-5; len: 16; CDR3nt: TGTGCCAGCAGCTTAAGGGGGCGCGATAGCAATCAGCCCCAGCATTTT; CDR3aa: CASSLRGRDSNQPQHF
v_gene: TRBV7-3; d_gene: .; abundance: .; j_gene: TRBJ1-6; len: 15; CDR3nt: TGTGCCAGCAGCTCCGGGACGGGGGGTAATTCACCCCTCCACTTT; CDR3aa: CASSSGTGGNSPLHF
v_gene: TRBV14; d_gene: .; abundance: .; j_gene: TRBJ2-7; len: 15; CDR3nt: TGTGCCAGCAGCCAGCTGGGAGGGGGCGCCTACGAGCAGTACTTC; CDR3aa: CASSQLGGGAYEQYF
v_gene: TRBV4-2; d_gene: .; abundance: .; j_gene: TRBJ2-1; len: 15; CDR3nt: TGTGCCAGCAGCCAAGAAAGCCAATCCTACAATGAGCAGTTCTTC; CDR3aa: CASSQESQSYNEQFF
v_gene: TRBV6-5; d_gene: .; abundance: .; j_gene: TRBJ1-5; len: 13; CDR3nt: TGTGCCAGCAGCCCCGTAGGCAATCAGCCCCAGCATTTT; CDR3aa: CASSPVGNQPQHF
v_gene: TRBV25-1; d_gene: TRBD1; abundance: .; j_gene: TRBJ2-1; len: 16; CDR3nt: TGTGCCAGCAGTGAGACCGGGACAGGAAAACGTGTTGAGCAGTTCTTC; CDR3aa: CASSETGTGKRVEQFF
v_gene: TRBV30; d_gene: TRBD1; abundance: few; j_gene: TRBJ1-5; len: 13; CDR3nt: TGTGCCTTTGACAGGGAAAGGAATCAGCCCCAGCATTTT; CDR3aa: CAFDRERNQPQHF
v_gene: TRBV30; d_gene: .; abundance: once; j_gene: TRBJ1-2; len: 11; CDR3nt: TGTGCCTGGAGTCCGGGAGGAGGCTACACCTTC; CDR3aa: CAWSPGGGYTF
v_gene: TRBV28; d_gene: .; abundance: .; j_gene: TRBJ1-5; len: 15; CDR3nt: TGTGCCAGCAGCATCCCCAAGGCTGGCAATCAGCCCCAGCATTTT; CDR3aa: CASSIPKAGNQPQHF
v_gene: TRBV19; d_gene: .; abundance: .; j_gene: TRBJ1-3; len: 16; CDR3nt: TGTGCCAGTAGTACGTCGGCCAAGAGCTCTGGAAACACCATATATTTT; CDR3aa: CASSTSAKSSGNTIYF
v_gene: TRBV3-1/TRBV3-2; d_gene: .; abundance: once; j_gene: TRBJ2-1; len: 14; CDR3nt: TGTGCCAGCAGCCAAGCGTCAGCCAACAATGAGCAGTTCTTC; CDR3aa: CASSQASANNEQFF
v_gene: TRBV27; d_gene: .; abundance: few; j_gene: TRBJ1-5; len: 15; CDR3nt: TGTGCCAGCAGTTTAGGAGGGGGGGGCAATCAGCCCCAGCATTTT; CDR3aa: CASSLGGGGNQPQHF
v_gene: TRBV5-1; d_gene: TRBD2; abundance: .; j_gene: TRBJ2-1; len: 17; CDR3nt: TGCGCCAGCAGCTTTTCTAGCGGGGAGGGGCCCTACAATGAGCAGTTCTTC; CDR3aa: CASSFSSGEGPYNEQFF
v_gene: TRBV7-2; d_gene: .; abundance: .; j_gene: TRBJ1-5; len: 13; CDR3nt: TGTGCCAGCAGCTTAAGGGGGTATCAGCCCCAGCATTTT; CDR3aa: CASSLRGYQPQHF
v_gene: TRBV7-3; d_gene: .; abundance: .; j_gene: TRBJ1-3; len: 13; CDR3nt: TGTGCCAGCAGCTTAGGGCAGGACACGACCATATATTTT; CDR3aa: CASSLGQDTTIYF